This entry lists 27 T cell receptor beta chains sequenced from one sample in a study of cytomegalovirus exposure and HLA in healthy donors. The PCR contained 60 Vbeta and 13 Jbeta primers. TCRdb's table, derived via immunoSEQ multiplex PCR, lists solely in-frame clones and lacks some. The sample includes about 170,000 clones, roughly 79% seen only once; the top ten take about 2.1%. Sequencing was performed on PBMCs. The receptors were gathered from a woman between 25 and 40 years old in good health and CMV-seropositive.

The chain joins TRBV2 to TRBJ2-5; a weak D match, TRBD2 (7 bases). Germline values: CDR1 SNHLY, CDR2 FYNNEI. Trimming stripped 8 bases from V and 0 bases from J, with 16 bases between. The CDR3 sequence is 15 residues long. Here the CDR3 reads CASQIGGRYQETQYF. The CDR3 nucleotides are TGTGCCAGCCAGATCGGGGGGCGGTACCAAGAGACCCAGTACTTC.

The sample holds one count of this clone. J is TRBJ2-7 and V is TRBV6-6; D may be TRBD2 (6 bases). Germline loops: CDR1 MNHNY, CDR2 SVGAGI (reference sequence). The V end lost 6 bases, the J end lost 9 bases, and 18 bases lay between the germline ends. The CDR3 is 13 residues long. The CDR3 DNA follows: TGTGCCAGCAGAGATTCGGCTGGCGGGGTGCAGTACTTC. Translating gives CASRDSAGGVQYF.

The gene calls are TRBV5-4 and TRBJ2-2, with TRBD2 matching 12 bases. Germline V gene lookup returns CDR1 SGHNT and CDR2 YYREEE (reference sequence). The CDR3 runs 16 residues. The V segment lost 5 bases and the J segment 3 bases; nucleotides outside the gene matches: 5. CDR3 nucleotide sequence: TGTGCCAGCAGTTTGCGGACTAGCGGGGACACCGGGGAGCTGTTTTTT. Protein sequence: CASSLRTSGDTGELFF.

This clone was found a few times. The gene calls are TRBV2 and TRBJ2-1; 8 bases match TRBD1. Germline V lookup: CDR1 SNHLY, CDR2 FYNNEI. This CDR3 is 15 amino acids long. With 5 bases clipped from V and 5 bases from J, the junction kept 8 bases outside the gene matches. As DNA, the CDR3 is TGTGCCAGCAGTCGACAGGGGTTGATGGACAATGAGCAGTTCTTC. It is translated as CASSRQGLMDNEQFF. The whole variable domain, remainder taken from reference TRBV2 and TRBJ2-1, is EPEVTQTPSHQVTQMGQEVILRCVPISNHLYFYWYRQILGQKVEFLVSFYNNEISEKSEIFDDQFSVERPDGSNFTLKIRSTKLEDSAMYFCASSRQGLMDNEQFFGPGTRLTVL.

The DNA for the CDR3 is TGCGCCAGCAGCATCTCCGGGACAGGGACCGGGGAGCTGTTTTTT. Protein sequence: CASSISGTGTGELFF. This chain links TRBV5-1 with TRBJ2-2, with TRBD1 matching over 9 bases. The CDR3 has 15 residues. After removal of 4 bases from V and 5 bases from J, the junction contained 6 bases not matched to a gene. The germline gives CDR1 SGHRS, CDR2 YFSETQ.

This clone showed up just a few times. The chain employs TRBV9 and TRBJ1-1; D gene unclear. This CDR3 has 13 amino acids. CDR1 and CDR2 from the germline V gene are SGDLS and YYNGEE. V lost 6 bases and J lost 5, with 14 bases in between. The CDR3 coding sequence is TGTGCCAGCACTCGAGAGGGATGGACTGAAGCTTTCTTT. Protein product: CASTREGWTEAFF. Drawing the rest from reference TRBV9 and TRBJ1-1, the complete variable domain is DSGVTQTPKHLITATGQRVTLRCSPRSGDLSVYWYQQSLDQGLQFLIQYYNGEERAKGNILERFSAQQFPDLHSELNLSSLELGDSALYFCASTREGWTEAFFGQGTRLTVV.

This rearrangement joins TRBV7-9 to TRBJ2-3; TRBD2 matches at 12 bases. Per the germline V gene, CDR1 is SEHNR and CDR2 is FQNEAQ (reference sequence). J lost 1 base, V lost 1 base, and 6 bases had no gene match. The CDR3 is made up of 18 amino acids. The CDR3 here is CASSLGTSGGQGTDTQYF. In nucleotides, the CDR3 is TGTGCCAGCAGCTTAGGTACTAGCGGGGGGCAAGGCACAGATACGCAGTATTTT.

The chain uses TRBV10-3 and TRBJ2-7, with 9 nucleotides matching TRBD1. Germline lookup yields CDR1 ENHRY and CDR2 SYGVKD. The V segment lost 8 bases and the J segment 5 bases; nucleotides outside the gene matches: 7. The CDR3 totals 13 residues. CDR3 coding DNA: TGTGCCATCTGGAGACAGGGGGACCACGAGCAGTACTTC. Translated, it gives CAIWRQGDHEQYF.

The J gene is TRBJ2-5, the V gene TRBV7-8; the match to TRBD2 covers 14 bases. Trimming cost V 5 bases and J 5 bases; bases outside gene matches: 16. CDR1 is SGHVS and CDR2 is FQNEAQ in the germline V gene. This CDR3 is built from 19 residues. The CDR3 DNA reads as TGTGCCAGCAGCCTGAGGACTAGCGGGAGGTTCGTCATGGCGGAGACCCAGTACTTC. Translating gives CASSLRTSGRFVMAETQYF.

This chain uses TRBV27 with TRBJ2-7; D may be TRBD1 (6 bases). The CDR3 runs 14 residues. Germline values: CDR1 MNHEY, CDR2 SMNVEV (reference sequence). The V end was cut by 8 bases, the J end by 0 bases, with 14 bases between. This chain's CDR3 is CASAPTGFSYEQYF. The DNA of the CDR3 is TGTGCCAGCGCCCCGACAGGTTTCTCCTACGAGCAGTACTTC.

In nucleotides, the CDR3 is TGTGCCAGCAGGTCACTTCGACAGGGTGGTGAGCAGTTCTTC. It codes for CASRSLRQGGEQFF. The V gene is TRBV9, the J gene TRBJ2-1, with 7 bases aligning to TRBD1. Germline-derived CDR1 and CDR2 are SGDLS and YYNGEE. The V segment lost 5 bases and the J segment 9 bases; nucleotides outside the gene matches: 11. This CDR3 has 14 residues.

The V call is TRBV7-9, the J call TRBJ1-1; D gene unclear. The CDR3 totals 14 residues. Germline CDR1 and CDR2: SEHNR and FQNEAQ (reference sequence). The V gene lost 2 bases and the J gene lost 0 bases, with 7 bases spanning the gap. The CDR3 bases are TGTGCCAGCAGCTTATACACTATGAACACTGAAGCTTTCTTT. Protein: CASSLYTMNTEAFF.

The genes are TRBV7-9 and TRBJ1-2, with 8 bases matching TRBD1. V lost 4 bases, J lost 4 bases, and 5 bases stayed unmatched. The germline V gene encodes CDR1 SEHNR and CDR2 FQNEAQ (reference sequence). The CDR3 has 14 amino acids. The CDR3 region is CASSSPDRAYGYTF. DNA for the CDR3: TGTGCCAGCAGCTCCCCGGACAGGGCCTATGGCTACACCTTC.

In DNA, the CDR3 is TGCGCCAGCAGCATAAGCACAGCTGAACCCATTCAGTACTTC. Translation: CASSISTAEPIQYF. This sequence joins TRBV4-1 and TRBJ2-4; D is undetermined. This CDR3 contains 14 residues. The germline CDR1 and CDR2 sequences are MGHRA and YSYEKL. V lost 5 bases to trimming and J lost 9 bases, with 17 bases between them.

V usage is TRBV4-3 and J usage is TRBJ2-4; 8 nucleotides agree with TRBD2. The V and J ends lost 0 bases and 0 bases, in that order; junction bases with no gene match: 10. Germline values: CDR1 LGHNA, CDR2 YSLEER. This CDR3 has 19 residues. Here the CDR3 DNA reads TGCGCCAGCAGCCAAGATGGAACTTCGGGGGGGGGAGCCAAAAACATTCAGTACTTC. It translates to CASSQDGTSGGGAKNIQYF.

The rearrangement links TRBV19 to TRBJ1-5; the D gene is possibly TRBD1 (6 bases). V gave up 3 bases and J gave up 4 bases, with 13 bases separating them. The CDR3 consists of 15 residues. In germline, CDR1 is LNHDA, CDR2 SQIVND (reference sequence). DNA for the CDR3: TGTGCCAGTAGTATTGGACAGAAGCCTAATCAGCCCCAGCATTTT. This encodes CASSIGQKPNQPQHF.

The chain carries TRBV6-1 and TRBJ2-3, with D unresolved. Germline loops: CDR1 MNHNS, CDR2 SASEGT. Trimming took 10 bases from V and 2 from J, leaving 10 bases between them. This CDR3 contains 12 residues. CDR3 region: CAIPSTTDTQYF. The CDR3 region has the DNA TGTGCCATTCCGAGCACCACAGATACGCAGTATTTT.

The V gene is TRBV7-6, the J gene TRBJ2-3; TRBD1 aligns across 11 bases. Per the germline V gene, CDR1 is SGHVS and CDR2 is FNYEAQ. This CDR3 has 17 amino acids. V lost 4 bases, J lost 3 bases, and 9 bases stayed unmatched. The chain's CDR3 is CASSSKVGQGATDTQYF. The CDR3 bases are TGTGCCAGCAGCTCCAAAGTAGGACAGGGGGCAACAGATACGCAGTATTTT.

The V and J genes are TRBV7-2 and TRBJ2-7, with 11 bases aligning to TRBD2. From germline, CDR1 is SGHTA and CDR2 FQGNSA. The CDR3 is 15 residues long. V lost 1 base to trimming and J lost 7 bases; unmatched junction nucleotides: 6. The CDR3 here is CASSLELAGAKEQYF. The CDR3 DNA is TGTGCCAGCAGCTTAGAACTAGCGGGAGCTAAAGAGCAGTACTTC.

The J gene is TRBJ2-2, the V gene TRBV29-1, with D hard to call. The CDR3 is 11 amino acids. V lost 4 bases and J 5 bases, leaving 5 bases between the germline ends. Germline values: CDR1 SQVTM, CDR2 ANQGSEA. The CDR3 loop reads CSVAGTGELFF. CDR3 sequence (DNA): TGCAGCGTTGCAGGTACCGGGGAGCTGTTTTTT.

The chain uses TRBV4-1 and TRBJ2-1; 11 positions match TRBD2. CDR1 and CDR2 (germline): MGHRA, YSYEKL. This CDR3 spans 16 amino acids. Unmatched junction bases numbered 3, after V lost 2 bases and J lost 3 bases. The CDR3 DNA reads as TGCGCCAGCAGCCAACCTCTAGCGGGAGGCTACAATGAGCAGTTCTTC. Its translation is CASSQPLAGGYNEQFF.

The rearrangement uses TRBV18 and TRBJ2-3; 7 nucleotides line up with TRBD1. Germline V gene sequence: CDR1 KGHSH, CDR2 LQKENI. V dropped 1 base and J dropped 4; count of bases not matched to a gene: 2. This CDR3 comprises 14 residues. The CDR3 is CASSPQDRSDTQYF. In nucleotides, the CDR3 is TGTGCCAGCTCACCACAGGACAGGTCAGATACGCAGTATTTT.

The DNA of the CDR3 is TGTGCCAGCAGGACTAGCGCGGATACGCAGTATTTT. Translation gives CASRTSADTQYF. V usage is TRBV2 and J usage is TRBJ2-3; 8 positions agree with TRBD2. V lost 6 bases, J lost 6 bases, and 2 bases stayed unmatched. The germline gives CDR1 SNHLY, CDR2 FYNNEI. CDR3 length equals 12 residues.

This clone was seen a handful of times. One end of the junction is discordant with germline, which a read error may explain. This rearrangement joins TRBV7-9 to TRBJ1-1; 10 bases are shared with TRBD1. The CDR3 is 16 amino acids. Per germline, CDR1 SEHNR and CDR2 FQNEAQ (reference sequence). The CDR3 sequence: CSSSFPGQGISFLAFF. CDR3 DNA: TGTTCCAGCAGCTTTCCGGGACAGGGGATCAGCTTTCTCGCTTTCTTT.

The chain links TRBV7-8 to TRBJ1-1, with D unresolved. CDR1 and CDR2 (germline): SGHVS, FQNEAQ. The CDR3 is made up of 15 amino acids. V was clipped by 1 base and J by 3 bases, with 12 bases between them. The CDR3 here is CASSLEAGVDTEAFF. DNA for the CDR3: TGTGCCAGCAGCTTAGAAGCAGGTGTGGACACTGAAGCTTTCTTT.

The chain has TRBV11-2 and TRBJ2-1, with D maybe TRBD1 (6 bases). Germline values: CDR1 SGHAT, CDR2 FQNNGV. The CDR3 runs 12 residues. V dropped 5 bases and J dropped 9 bases, with 11 bases sitting between them. The chain's CDR3 is CASSQQGGEQFF. The DNA of the CDR3 is TGTGCCAGCAGCCAACAGGGCGGTGAGCAGTTCTTC. Using reference TRBV11-2 and TRBJ2-1 for the parts outside the CDR3, the full variable domain is EAGVAQSPRYKIIEKRQSVAFWCNPISGHATLYWYQQILGQGPKLLIQFQNNGVVDDSQLPKDRFSAERLKGVDSTLKIQPAKLEDSAVYLCASSQQGGEQFFGPGTRLTVL.

The chain uses TRBV6-4 and TRBJ1-2; 8 bases map to TRBD1. The CDR3 is 13 residues long. Germline V CDR1 and CDR2: MRHNA, SNTAGT. With 6 bases clipped from V and 9 bases from J, the junction kept 9 bases outside the gene matches. In nucleotides, the CDR3 is TGTGCCAGCAGGAACGGACAGGGTCTAAGCTACACCTTC. Protein product: CASRNGQGLSYTF.